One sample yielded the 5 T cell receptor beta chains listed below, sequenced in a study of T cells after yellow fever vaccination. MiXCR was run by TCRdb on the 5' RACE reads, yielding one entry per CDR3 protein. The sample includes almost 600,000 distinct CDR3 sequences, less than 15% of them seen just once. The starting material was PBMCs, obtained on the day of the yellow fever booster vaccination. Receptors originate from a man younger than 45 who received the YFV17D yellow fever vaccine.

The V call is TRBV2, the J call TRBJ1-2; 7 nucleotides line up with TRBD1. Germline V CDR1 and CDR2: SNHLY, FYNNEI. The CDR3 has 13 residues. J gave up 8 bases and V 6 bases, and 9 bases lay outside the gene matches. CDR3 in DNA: TGTGCCAGCAGGGCCCAGGGGGTGGGAGGCTACACCTTC. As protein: CASRAQGVGGYTF.

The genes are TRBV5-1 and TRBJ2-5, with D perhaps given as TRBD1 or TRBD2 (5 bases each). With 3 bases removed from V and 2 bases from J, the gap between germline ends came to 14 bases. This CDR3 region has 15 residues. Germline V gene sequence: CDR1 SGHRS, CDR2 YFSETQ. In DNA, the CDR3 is TGCGCCAGCAGCTGGGACCAGGGAAGACAAGAGACCCAGTACTTC. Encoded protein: CASSWDQGRQETQYF.

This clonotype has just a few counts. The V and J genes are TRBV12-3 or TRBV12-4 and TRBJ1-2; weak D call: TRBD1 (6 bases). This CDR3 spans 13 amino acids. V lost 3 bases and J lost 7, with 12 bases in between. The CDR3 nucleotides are TGTGCCAGCAGTTTCGACAGGCGTTCTGGCTACACCTTC. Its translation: CASSFDRRSGYTF.

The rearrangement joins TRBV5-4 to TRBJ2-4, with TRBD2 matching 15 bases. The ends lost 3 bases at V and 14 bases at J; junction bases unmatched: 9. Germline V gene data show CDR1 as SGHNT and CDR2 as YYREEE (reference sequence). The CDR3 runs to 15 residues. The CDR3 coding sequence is TGTGCCAGCAGCTCGACCGGGACTAGCGGGAGGTCGGAGTACTTC. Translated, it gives CASSSTGTSGRSEYF.

CDR3 sequence reads: CSARERQGNMHEQFF. CDR3 bases: TGCAGTGCTAGAGAGAGACAGGGGAACATGCATGAGCAGTTCTTC. The V call is TRBV20-1, the J call TRBJ2-1; 8 bases map to TRBD1. The length of the CDR3 is 15 residues. V gave up 0 bases and J gave up 8 bases; unmatched junction bases: 9. Germline CDR1 DFQATT, CDR2 SNEGSKA (reference sequence).